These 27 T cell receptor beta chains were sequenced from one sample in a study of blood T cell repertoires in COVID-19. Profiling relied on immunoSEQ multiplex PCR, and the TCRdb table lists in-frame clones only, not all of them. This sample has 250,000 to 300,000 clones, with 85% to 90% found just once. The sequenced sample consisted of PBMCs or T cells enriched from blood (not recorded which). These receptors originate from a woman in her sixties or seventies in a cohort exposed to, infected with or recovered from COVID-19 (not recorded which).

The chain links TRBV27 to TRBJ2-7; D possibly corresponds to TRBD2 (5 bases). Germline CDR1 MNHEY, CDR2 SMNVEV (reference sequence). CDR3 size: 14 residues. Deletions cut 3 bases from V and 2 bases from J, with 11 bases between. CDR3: CASSFRGRAYEQYF. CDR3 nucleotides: TGTGCCAGCAGTTTCCGTGGGCGGGCCTACGAGCAGTACTTC.

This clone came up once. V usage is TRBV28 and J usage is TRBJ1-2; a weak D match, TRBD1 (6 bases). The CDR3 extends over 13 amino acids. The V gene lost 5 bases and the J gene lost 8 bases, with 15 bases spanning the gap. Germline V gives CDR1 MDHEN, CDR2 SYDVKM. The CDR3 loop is CASSVSGASGYTF. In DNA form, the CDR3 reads TGTGCCAGCAGTGTCTCAGGGGCGTCCGGCTACACCTTC.

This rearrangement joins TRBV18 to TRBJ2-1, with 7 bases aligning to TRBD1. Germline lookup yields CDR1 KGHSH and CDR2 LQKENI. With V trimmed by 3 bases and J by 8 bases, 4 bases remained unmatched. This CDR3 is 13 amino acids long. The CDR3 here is CASSPHRGDEQFF. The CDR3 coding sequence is TGTGCCAGCTCACCCCACAGGGGAGATGAGCAGTTCTTC.

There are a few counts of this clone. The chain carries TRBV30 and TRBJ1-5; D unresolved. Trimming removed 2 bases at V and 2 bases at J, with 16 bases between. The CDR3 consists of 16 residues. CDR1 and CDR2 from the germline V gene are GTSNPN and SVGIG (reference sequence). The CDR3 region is CAWSNTGDWGNQPQHF. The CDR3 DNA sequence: TGTGCCTGGAGTAACACGGGAGACTGGGGCAATCAGCCCCAGCATTTT. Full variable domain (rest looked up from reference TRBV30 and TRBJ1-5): SQTIHQWPATLVQPVGSPLSLECTVEGTSNPNLYWYRQAAGRGLQLLFYSVGIGQISSEVPQNLSASRPQDRQFILSSKKLLLSDSGFYLCAWSNTGDWGNQPQHFGDGTRLSIL.

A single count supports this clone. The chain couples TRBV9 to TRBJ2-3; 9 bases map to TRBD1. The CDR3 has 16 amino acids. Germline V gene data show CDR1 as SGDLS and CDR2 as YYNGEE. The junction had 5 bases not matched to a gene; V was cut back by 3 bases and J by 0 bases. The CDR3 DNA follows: TGTGCCAGCAGCGGGGGGACAGGGTCAAGCACAGATACGCAGTATTTT. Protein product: CASSGGTGSSTDTQYF.

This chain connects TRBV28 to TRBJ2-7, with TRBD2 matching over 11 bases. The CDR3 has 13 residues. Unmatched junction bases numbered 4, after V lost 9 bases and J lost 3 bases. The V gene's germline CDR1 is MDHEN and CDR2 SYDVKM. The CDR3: CASRLAGYYEQYF. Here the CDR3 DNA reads TGTGCCAGTCGACTAGCGGGGTACTACGAGCAGTACTTC.

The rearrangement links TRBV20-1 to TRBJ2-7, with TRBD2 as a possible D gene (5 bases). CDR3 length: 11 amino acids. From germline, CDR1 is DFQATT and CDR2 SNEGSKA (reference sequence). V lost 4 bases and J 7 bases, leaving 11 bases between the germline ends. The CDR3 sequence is CSATPGEEQYF. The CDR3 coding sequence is TGCAGTGCTACCCCCGGGGAGGAGCAGTACTTC.

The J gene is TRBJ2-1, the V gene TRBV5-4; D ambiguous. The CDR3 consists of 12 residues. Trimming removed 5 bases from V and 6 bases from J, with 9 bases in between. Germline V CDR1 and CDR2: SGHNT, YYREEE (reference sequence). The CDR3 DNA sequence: TGTGCCAGCAGTCTCCTAGGCAATGAGCAGTTCTTC. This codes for CASSLLGNEQFF.

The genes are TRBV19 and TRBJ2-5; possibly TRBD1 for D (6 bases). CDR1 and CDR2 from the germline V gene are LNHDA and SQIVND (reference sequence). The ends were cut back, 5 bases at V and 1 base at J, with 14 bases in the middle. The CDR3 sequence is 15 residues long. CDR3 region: CASSPRQEVQETQYF. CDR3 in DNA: TGTGCCAGTAGTCCACGACAGGAAGTCCAAGAGACCCAGTACTTC.

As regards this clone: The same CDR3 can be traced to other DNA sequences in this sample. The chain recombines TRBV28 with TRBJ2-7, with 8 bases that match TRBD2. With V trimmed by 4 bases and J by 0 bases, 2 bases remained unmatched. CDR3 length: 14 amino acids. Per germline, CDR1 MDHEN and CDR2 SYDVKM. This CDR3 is CASSSTSGSYEQYF. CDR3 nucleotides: TGTGCCAGCAGTTCAACTAGCGGCTCCTACGAGCAGTACTTC.

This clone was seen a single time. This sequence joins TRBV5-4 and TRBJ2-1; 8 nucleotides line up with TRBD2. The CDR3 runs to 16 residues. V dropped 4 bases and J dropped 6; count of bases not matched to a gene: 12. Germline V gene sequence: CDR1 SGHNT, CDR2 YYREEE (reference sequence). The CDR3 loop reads CASSPGGNRAGNEQFF. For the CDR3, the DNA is TGTGCCAGCAGCCCGGGGGGGAATCGGGCGGGCAATGAGCAGTTCTTC. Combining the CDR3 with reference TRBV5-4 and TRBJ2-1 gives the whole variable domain ETGVTQSPTHLIKTRGQQVTLRCSSQSGHNTVSWYQQALGQGPQFIFQYYREEENGRGNFPPRFSGLQFPNYSSELNVNALELDDSALYLCASSPGGNRAGNEQFFGPGTRLTVL.

Here the CDR3 DNA reads TGTGCCAGCAGCGTTTCTGACAGGGGCCACGAGCAGTACTTC. Its protein is CASSVSDRGHEQYF. The rearrangement uses TRBV9 and TRBJ2-7; 8 bases agree with TRBD1. Germline V gene data show CDR1 as SGDLS and CDR2 as YYNGEE. The CDR3 runs 14 residues. Losses at the gene ends were 2 bases for V and 5 bases for J; bases not matched to a gene: 6.

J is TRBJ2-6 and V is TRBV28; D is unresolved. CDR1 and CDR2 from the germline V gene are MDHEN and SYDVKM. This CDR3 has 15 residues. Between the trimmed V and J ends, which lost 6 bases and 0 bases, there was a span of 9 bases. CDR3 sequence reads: CASSSPRSGANVLTF. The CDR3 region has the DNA TGTGCCAGCAGCTCTCCCCGCTCTGGGGCCAACGTCCTGACTTTC.

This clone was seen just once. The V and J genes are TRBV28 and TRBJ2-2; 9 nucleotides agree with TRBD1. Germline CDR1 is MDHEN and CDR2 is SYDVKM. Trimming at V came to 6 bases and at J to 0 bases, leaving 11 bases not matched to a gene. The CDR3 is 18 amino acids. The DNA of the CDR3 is TGTGCCAGCAGCTCACGGACAGGGGCCTACACGAACACCGGGGAGCTGTTTTTT. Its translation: CASSSRTGAYTNTGELFF.

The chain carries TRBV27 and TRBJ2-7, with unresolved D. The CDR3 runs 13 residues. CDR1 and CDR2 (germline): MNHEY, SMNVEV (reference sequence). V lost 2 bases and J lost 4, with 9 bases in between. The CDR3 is CASSLEQRYEQYF. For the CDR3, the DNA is TGTGCCAGCAGTTTAGAACAGAGATACGAGCAGTACTTC.

The CDR3 sequence: CASSFTRSGLAGGNEQFF. The CDR3 nucleotides read TGTGCCAGCAGCTTCACGAGATCCGGACTAGCGGGAGGCAATGAGCAGTTCTTC. The chain carries TRBV11-3 and TRBJ2-1; 14 bases line up with TRBD2. Germline-derived CDR1 and CDR2 are SGHNT and YENEEA. This CDR3 comprises 18 residues. V gave up 3 bases and J gave up 6 bases; unmatched junction bases: 10.

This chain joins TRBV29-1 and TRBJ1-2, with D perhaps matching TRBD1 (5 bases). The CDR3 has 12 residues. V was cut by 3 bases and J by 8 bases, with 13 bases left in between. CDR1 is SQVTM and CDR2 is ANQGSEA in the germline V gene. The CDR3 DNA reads TGCAGCGTTGAGTTTAACCAGGGCGGCTACACCTTC. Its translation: CSVEFNQGGYTF. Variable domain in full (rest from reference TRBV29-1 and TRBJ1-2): SAVISQKPSRDICQRGTSLTIQCQVDSQVTMMFWYRQQPGQSLTLIATANQGSEATYESGFVIDKFPISRPNLTFSTLTVSNMSPEDSSIYLCSVEFNQGGYTFGSGTRLTVV.

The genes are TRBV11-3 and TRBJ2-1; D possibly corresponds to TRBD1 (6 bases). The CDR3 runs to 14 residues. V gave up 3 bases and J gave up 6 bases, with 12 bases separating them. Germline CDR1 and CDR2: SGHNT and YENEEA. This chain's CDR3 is CASSFRDKANEQFF. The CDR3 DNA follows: TGTGCCAGCAGCTTCAGGGACAAGGCCAATGAGCAGTTCTTC.

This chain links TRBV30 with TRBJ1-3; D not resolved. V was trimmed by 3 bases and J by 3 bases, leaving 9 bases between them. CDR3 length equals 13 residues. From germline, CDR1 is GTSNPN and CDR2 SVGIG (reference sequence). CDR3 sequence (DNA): TGTGCCTGGAGGCCCCCTAGTGGAAACACCATATATTTT. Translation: CAWRPPSGNTIYF.

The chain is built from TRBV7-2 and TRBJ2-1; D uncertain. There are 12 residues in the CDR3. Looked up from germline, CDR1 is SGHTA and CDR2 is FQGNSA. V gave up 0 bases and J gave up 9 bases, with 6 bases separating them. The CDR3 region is CASSLALAEQFF. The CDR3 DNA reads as TGTGCCAGCAGCTTAGCATTGGCTGAGCAGTTCTTC.

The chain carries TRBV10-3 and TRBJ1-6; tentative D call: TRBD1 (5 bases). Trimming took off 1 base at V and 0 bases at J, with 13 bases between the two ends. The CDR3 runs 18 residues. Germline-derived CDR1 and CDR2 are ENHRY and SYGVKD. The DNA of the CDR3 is TGTGCCATCAGTGAGTTACAAGGGGCAGGCTCCTATAATTCACCCCTCCACTTT. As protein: CAISELQGAGSYNSPLHF.

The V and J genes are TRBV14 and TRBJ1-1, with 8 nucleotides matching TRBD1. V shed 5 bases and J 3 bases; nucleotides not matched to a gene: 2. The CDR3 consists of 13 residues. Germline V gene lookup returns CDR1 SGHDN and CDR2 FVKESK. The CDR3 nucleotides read TGTGCCAGCAGCGGACAGGGATACACTGAAGCTTTCTTT. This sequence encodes CASSGQGYTEAFF.

The CDR3 sequence: CATGDRGRTEAFF. The CDR3 nucleotides are TGTGCCACCGGGGACAGGGGGAGGACTGAAGCTTTCTTT. V usage is TRBV6-5 and J usage is TRBJ1-1, with 11 nucleotides matching TRBD1. The length of the CDR3 is 13 residues. V dropped 10 bases and J dropped 5; count of bases not matched to a gene: 6. Germline CDR1 MNHEY, CDR2 SVGAGI.

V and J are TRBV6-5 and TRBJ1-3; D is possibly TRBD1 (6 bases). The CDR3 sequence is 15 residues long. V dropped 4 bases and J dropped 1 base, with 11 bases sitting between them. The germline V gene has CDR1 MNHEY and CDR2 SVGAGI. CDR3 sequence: CASSFNGQSGNTIYF. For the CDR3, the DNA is TGTGCCAGCAGTTTTAACGGACAGTCTGGAAACACCATATATTTT.

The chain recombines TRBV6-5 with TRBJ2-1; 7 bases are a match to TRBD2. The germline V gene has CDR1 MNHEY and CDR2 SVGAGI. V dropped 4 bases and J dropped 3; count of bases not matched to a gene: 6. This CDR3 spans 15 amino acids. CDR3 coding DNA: TGTGCCAGCAGTTCTGGGGGGGGTAACTACAATGAGCAGTTCTTC. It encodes CASSSGGGNYNEQFF.

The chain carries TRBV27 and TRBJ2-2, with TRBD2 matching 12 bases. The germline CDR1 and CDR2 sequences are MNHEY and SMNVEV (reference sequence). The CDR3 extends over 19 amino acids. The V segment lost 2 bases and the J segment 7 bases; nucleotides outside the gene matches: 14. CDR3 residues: CASSLGYASGRAWGGELFF. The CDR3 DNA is TGTGCCAGCAGTTTAGGATACGCTAGCGGGAGGGCCTGGGGCGGGGAGCTGTTTTTT.

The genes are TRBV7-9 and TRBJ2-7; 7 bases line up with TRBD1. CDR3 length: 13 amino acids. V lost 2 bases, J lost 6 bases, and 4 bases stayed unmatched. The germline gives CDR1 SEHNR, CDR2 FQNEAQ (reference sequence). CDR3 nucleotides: TGTGCCAGCAGCTTACAGGGGGAAGGCGAGCAGTACTTC. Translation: CASSLQGEGEQYF. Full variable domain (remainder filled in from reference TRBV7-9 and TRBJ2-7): DTGVSQNPRHKITKRGQNVTFRCDPISEHNRLYWYRQTLGQGPEFLTYFQNEAQLEKSRLLSDRFSAERPKGSFSTLEIQRTEQGDSAMYLCASSLQGEGEQYFGPGTRLTVT.